This T cell receptor beta chain was identified in a study of blood T cell repertoires in COVID-19. V gave up 4 bases and J gave up 3 bases; unmatched junction bases: 4. Per germline, CDR1 ENHRY and CDR2 SYGVKD. The CDR3 is made up of 14 amino acids. Generated by immunoSEQ multiplex PCR, the TCRdb table keeps only in-frame clones and is missing some. The repertoire includes 140,000 to 150,000 clones, roughly four fifths of them detected once, and 7% to 10% sits in the top ten. The specimen was peripheral blood. The genes are TRBV10-3 and TRBJ1-2; 8 bases match TRBD1. The receptor was derived from a human donor with acute or convalescent COVID-19. The donor label of this sample is uncertain. CDR3 residues: CAISGQGAHYGYTF. Here the CDR3 DNA reads TGTGCCATCAGTGGTCAGGGGGCGCACTATGGCTACACCTTC.